This is a list of T cell receptor beta chains from one sample in a study of T cell repertoires in cytomegalovirus infection. MiXCR was run by TCRdb on the reads, yielding one entry per CDR3 protein. The sample holds approximately 1,000,000 distinct CDR3 sequences, roughly 31% seen once. No cognate antigen is known for these TCRs. The sequencing used cultured CD8+ T cells from PBMCs, collected from culture after CMV antigen stimulation. The source is a human donor in good health (CMV status not recorded). Some clones in this sample may be carry-over from other donors' samples. CDR3s include the opening cysteine and the closing phenylalanine or tryptophan. The order of the fields is D gene, clone size, V gene, J gene, CDR3 length, CDR3 DNA, CDR3 protein. The D gene is left open where the match is weak. Clone size is stated in some rows and not others, as once, few, many or a class when expanded.

-	-	TRBV10-3	TRBJ1-2	13	TGTGCCATCAGTGAGGAAACAGTTAATGGCTACACCTTC	CAISEETVNGYTF
-	-	TRBV4-3	TRBJ1-2	16	TGCGCCAGCAGCCAAGAGCAGGACAGTAACGACTATGGCTACACCTTC	CASSQEQDSNDYGYTF
TRBD1	-	TRBV7-9	TRBJ2-1	15	TGTGCCAGCAGAGACAGGGGAGGCTCCTACAATGAGCAGTTCTTC	CASRDRGGSYNEQFF
-	few	TRBV10-3	TRBJ1-1	13	TGTGCCATCAGGGGCTCTCACCGCACTGAAGCTTTCTTT	CAIRGSHRTEAFF
TRBD2	-	TRBV10-3	TRBJ2-1	18	TGTGCCATCAGTGTGGGCAGCGGGGGAAATACAATCTACAATGAGCAGTTCTTC	CAISVGSGGNTIYNEQFF
-	once	TRBV4-1	TRBJ2-3	14	TGCGCCAGCAGCCAAAAATTGGTGACAGATACGCAGTATTTT	CASSQKLVTDTQYF
-	few	TRBV12-5	TRBJ1-2	15	TGTGCTAGTGGTTTCGAAACAGAGATTAACTATGGCTACACCTTC	CASGFETEINYGYTF
-	-	TRBV28	TRBJ2-2	15	TGTGCCAGCAGTTTGGCCAGGTTTGAGACCGGGGAGCTGTTTTTT	CASSLARFETGELFF
-	few	TRBV7-9	TRBJ2-1	12	TGTGCCAGCTGGGACGGGCACAATGAGCAGTTCTTC	CASWDGHNEQFF
TRBD2	few	TRBV2	TRBJ2-3	14	TGTGCCAGCAGCCTAGCGGGGGCCGATCTCAAGCAGTATTTT	CASSLAGADLKQYF
-	-	TRBV7-8	TRBJ1-4	14	TGTGCCAGCAGCTTAATCAGGACTGGTGAAAAACTGTTTTTT	CASSLIRTGEKLFF
-	-	TRBV5-5	TRBJ1-6	14	TGTGCCAGCAGCTTGAAGTTTTATAATTCACCCCTCCACTTT	CASSLKFYNSPLHF
-	-	TRBV20-1	TRBJ1-2	12	TGCAGTGCTAGATTCGGGACCTATAGCTACACCTTC	CSARFGTYSYTF
TRBD1	few	TRBV4-1	TRBJ2-1	15	TGCGCCAGCAGCCACCGACAGGGGGCGGAAAATGAGCAGTTCTTC	CASSHRQGAENEQFF
-	once	TRBV4-1	TRBJ2-5	15	TGTGCCAGCAGCCAAGAAGAACTAGCCCGTGAGACCCAGTACTTC	CASSQEELARETQYF
-	-	TRBV7-4	TRBJ1-2	12	TGTGCCAGCAGCTTGTTTAGGGTTGGCTACACCTTC	CASSLFRVGYTF
-	many	TRBV7-2	TRBJ2-3	11	TGTGCCAGCAGCACGGAAGCTACGCAGTATTTT	CASSTEATQYF
-	few	TRBV28	TRBJ1-6	13	TGTGCCAGCAGTTTACAGCCAACGGCACCCCTCCACTTT	CASSLQPTAPLHF
-	-	TRBV28	TRBJ1-1	11	TGTGCCAGTCTTAGGTTGACTGAAGCTTTCTTT	CASLRLTEAFF
TRBD1	-	TRBV7-9	TRBJ2-7	17	TGTGCCAGCAGCACAACAACCCGGCGGGTACAGGGGAACGAGCAGTACTTC	CASSTTTRRVQGNEQYF
-	-	TRBV27	TRBJ1-2	12	TGTGCCAGCAGTTGGGGAGGAGAGGGCTACACCTTC	CASSWGGEGYTF
-	-	TRBV20-1	TRBJ2-1	17	TGCAGTGCTAGAGATCCGAGGACAGTCGGAACCTACAATGAGCAGTTCTTC	CSARDPRTVGTYNEQFF
-	few	TRBV20-1	TRBJ2-1	16	TGCAGTGCTAGAGATAAAGGCGGGGTCAAGTACAATGAGCAGTTCTTC	CSARDKGGVKYNEQFF
TRBD2	-	TRBV28	TRBJ2-1	14	TGTGCCAGCAGCACCGGGACTAGCGACGATGAGCAGTTCTTC	CASSTGTSDDEQFF
TRBD1	many	TRBV7-6	TRBJ2-2	17	TGTGCCAGCAGCTTAGTGGGCGGCCAGGGGGTCACCGGGGAGCTGTTTTTT	CASSLVGGQGVTGELFF
TRBD1	-	TRBV7-9	TRBJ2-1	15	TGTGCCAGCAGTTTGGGACAGGGAACCAACAATGAGCAGTTCTTC	CASSLGQGTNNEQFF
-	-	TRBV10-3	TRBJ2-1	15	TGTGCCATCAGTGCCTCCGGGACTTCCTACAATGAGCAGTTCTTC	CAISASGTSYNEQFF
-	-	TRBV3-1	TRBJ2-7	15	TGTGCCAGCAGCCAAGGCCAGGGTATCTCCTACGAGCAGTACTTC	CASSQGQGISYEQYF
-	-	TRBV7-9	TRBJ2-1	13	TGTGCCAGCAGCTTCTCGAACGGCAATGAGCAGTTCTTC	CASSFSNGNEQFF
TRBD1	many	TRBV15	TRBJ2-1	16	TGTGCCACCAGCAGAGATCTTGGACAGGGATACAATGAGCAGTTCTTC	CATSRDLGQGYNEQFF
-	many	TRBV6-1	TRBJ1-1	13	TGTGCCAGCAGTTCCGGACACCCTAATGAAGCTTTCTTT	CASSSGHPNEAFF
-	few	TRBV4-1	TRBJ2-1	12	TGCGCCAGCAGCCAAAACACGGATGAGCAGTTCTTC	CASSQNTDEQFF
-	many	TRBV7-6	TRBJ2-7	12	TGTGCCAGCAGCTATACCGATCGCGAGCAGTACTTC	CASSYTDREQYF
TRBD2	many	TRBV7-2	TRBJ2-5	15	TGTGCCAGCAGCGAAGGGACTAGGGGGGAGGAGACCCAGTACTTC	CASSEGTRGEETQYF
-	many	TRBV4-1	TRBJ1-5	18	TGCGCCAGCAGCCAAGTAGTAAAGTACGAAGGTAGCAATCAGCCCCAGCATTTT	CASSQVVKYEGSNQPQHF
-	-	TRBV7-9	TRBJ1-2	15	TGTGCCAGCAGCTTAGATGGCAGCCGGACGGGTGGCTACACCTTC	CASSLDGSRTGGYTF
-	-	TRBV7-6	TRBJ2-1	15	TGTGCCAGCAGCTTAGAGGAGTCCTCCTACAATGAGCAGTTCTTC	CASSLEESSYNEQFF
-	-	TRBV28	TRBJ2-5	14	TGTGCCAGCAGGCGACAGGGAGGTGACGAGACCCAGTACTTC	CASRRQGGDETQYF
-	many	TRBV7-9	TRBJ1-5	16	TGTGCCAGCAGCTTAGAGGCAGGGGCGAGCAATCAGCCCCAGCATTTT	CASSLEAGASNQPQHF
-	few	TRBV7-6	TRBJ2-3	13	TGTGCCAGCAGCTCCTCCCCCGGGGTTACGCAGTATTTT	CASSSSPGVTQYF
-	many	TRBV7-6	TRBJ1-1	12	TGTGCCAGCTCCGAAGTGGGCACTGAAGCTTTCTTT	CASSEVGTEAFF
-	few	TRBV7-8	TRBJ1-5	14	TGTGCCAGCAGCGTGGGACCGCGTAGTTGGCCCCAGCATTTT	CASSVGPRSWPQHF
-	few	TRBV6-6	TRBJ2-1	14	TGTGCCAGCAGTTGGCCGAGCTCCTACAATGAGCAGTTCTTC	CASSWPSSYNEQFF
-	-	TRBV4-2	TRBJ2-1	18	TGTGCCAGCAGCCGAAAGCTCGGGGGGCAGGGGTCCTACAATGAGCAGTTCTTC	CASSRKLGGQGSYNEQFF
-	few	TRBV7-6	TRBJ1-4	15	TGTGCCAGCAGCCTCGAGAGACCAACTAATGAAAAACTGTTTTTT	CASSLERPTNEKLFF
-	-	TRBV29-1	TRBJ1-2	14	TGCAGCGTCCCGGACACAGGCCTAGGGTATGGCTACACCTTC	CSVPDTGLGYGYTF
-	many	TRBV7-8	TRBJ2-3	15	TGTGCCAGCAGCCCAGATTTGGTGCTGACATACGCGCAGTATTTT	CASSPDLVLTYAQYF
-	many	TRBV7-2	TRBJ2-5	14	TGTGCCAGCAGCATCCGGGTCGTTCAAGAGACCCAGTACTTC	CASSIRVVQETQYF
TRBD1	many	TRBV7-9	TRBJ2-3	15	TGTGCCAGCAGCTACAGGGGGCTAAATACAGATACGCAGTATTTT	CASSYRGLNTDTQYF
TRBD1	few	TRBV7-6	TRBJ1-1	17	TGTGCCAGCAGCTTAGGACCAGGACAGGGAATAGACACTGAAGCTTTCTTT	CASSLGPGQGIDTEAFF
-	-	TRBV6-6	TRBJ2-1	15	TGTGCCAGCAGTTACTTTCCAGGGCCCGATAATGAGCAGTTCTTC	CASSYFPGPDNEQFF
-	many	TRBV7-9	TRBJ1-6	16	TGTGCCAGCAGCTTACCGCCGACAGGAGCAAATTCACCCCTCCACTTT	CASSLPPTGANSPLHF